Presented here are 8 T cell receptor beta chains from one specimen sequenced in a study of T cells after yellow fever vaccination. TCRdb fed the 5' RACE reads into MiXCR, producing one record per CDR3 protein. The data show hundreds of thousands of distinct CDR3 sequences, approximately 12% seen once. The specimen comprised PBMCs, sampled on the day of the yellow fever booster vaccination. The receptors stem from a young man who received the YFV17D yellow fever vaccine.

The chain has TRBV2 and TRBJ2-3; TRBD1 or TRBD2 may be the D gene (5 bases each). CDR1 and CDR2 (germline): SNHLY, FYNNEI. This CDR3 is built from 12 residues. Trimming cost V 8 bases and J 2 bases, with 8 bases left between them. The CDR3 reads CASLGDTDTQYF. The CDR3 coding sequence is TGTGCCAGCCTGGGGGACACAGATACGCAGTATTTT.

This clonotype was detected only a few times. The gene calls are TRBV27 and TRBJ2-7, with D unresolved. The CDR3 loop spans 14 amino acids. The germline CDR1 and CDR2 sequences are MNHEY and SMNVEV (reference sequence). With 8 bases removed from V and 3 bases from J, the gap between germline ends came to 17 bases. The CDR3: CASVSSTGNYEQYF. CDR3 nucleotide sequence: TGTGCCAGCGTATCCAGTACGGGTAACTACGAGCAGTACTTC.

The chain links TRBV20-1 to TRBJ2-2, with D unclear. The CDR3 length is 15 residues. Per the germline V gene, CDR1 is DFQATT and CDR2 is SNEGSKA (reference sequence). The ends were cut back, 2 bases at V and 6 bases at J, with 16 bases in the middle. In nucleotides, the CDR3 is TGCAGTGCTAGACTAACCTCTGTCGTAGCCGGGGAGCTGTTTTTT. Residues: CSARLTSVVAGELFF.

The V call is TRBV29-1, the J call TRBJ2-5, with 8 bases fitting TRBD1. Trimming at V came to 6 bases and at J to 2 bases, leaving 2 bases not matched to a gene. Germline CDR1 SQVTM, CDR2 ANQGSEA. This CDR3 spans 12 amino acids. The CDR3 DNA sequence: TGCAGCGTAAACAGGGGGCAAGAGACCCAGTACTTC. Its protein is CSVNRGQETQYF.

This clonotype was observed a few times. CDR3 bases: TGTGCCAGCAGCCTCGACAAGAACGAGCAGTACTTC. Its translation: CASSLDKNEQYF. The chain couples TRBV7-9 to TRBJ2-7, with D unresolved. V lost 5 bases and J 5 bases, leaving 10 bases between the germline ends. This CDR3 is built from 12 residues. Germline V gene sequence: CDR1 SEHNR, CDR2 FQNEAQ (reference sequence).

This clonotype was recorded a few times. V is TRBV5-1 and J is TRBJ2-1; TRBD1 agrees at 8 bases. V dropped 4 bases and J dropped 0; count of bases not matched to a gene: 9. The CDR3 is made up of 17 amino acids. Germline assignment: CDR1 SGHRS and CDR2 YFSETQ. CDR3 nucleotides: TGCGCCAGCAGCAGGACTACAGGGGGAGTCTCCTACAATGAGCAGTTCTTC. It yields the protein CASSRTTGGVSYNEQFF. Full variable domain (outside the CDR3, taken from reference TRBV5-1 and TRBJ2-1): KAGVTQTPRYLIKTRGQQVTLSCSPISGHRSVSWYQQTPGQGLQFLFEYFSETQRNKGNFPGRFSGRQFSNSRSEMNVSTLELGDSALYLCASSRTTGGVSYNEQFFGPGTRLTVL.

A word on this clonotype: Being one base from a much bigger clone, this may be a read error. CDR3 DNA sequence: TGCTGTGCTAGAGATGTGAGGGACGCCTACGAGCAGTACTTC. Amino acids: CCARDVRDAYEQYF. V and J are TRBV20-1 and TRBJ2-7; TRBD1 or TRBD2 may be the D gene (5 bases each). Germline V gene sequence: CDR1 DFQATT, CDR2 SNEGSKA (reference sequence). The CDR3 totals 14 residues.

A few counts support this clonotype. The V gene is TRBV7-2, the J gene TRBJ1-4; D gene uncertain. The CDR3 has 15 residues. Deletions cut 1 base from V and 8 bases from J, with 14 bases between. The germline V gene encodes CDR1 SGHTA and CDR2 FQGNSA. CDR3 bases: TGTGCCAGCAGCTTAGTCGGGGTCCTTAGCGAAAAACTGTTTTTT. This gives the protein CASSLVGVLSEKLFF.